These 20 T cell receptor beta chains share one sample of origin, sequenced in a study of blood T cell repertoires in COVID-19. The data were produced by immunoSEQ multiplex PCR, yet TCRdb's version contains in-frame clones alone and is incomplete. Of about 270,000 clones listed, roughly 86% are singletons. The sample was peripheral blood. The origin of the receptors is a woman aged 55-70 years who had recovered from COVID-19.

This chain links TRBV19 with TRBJ2-7; possible D gene TRBD1, 5 bases. CDR1 is LNHDA, CDR2 SQIVND, per germline (reference sequence). The ends were cut back, 6 bases at V and 2 bases at J, with 20 bases in the middle. CDR3 length: 16 amino acids. CDR3: CASSPTQDLPTYEQYF. The CDR3 coding sequence is TGTGCCAGTAGCCCAACACAGGATCTGCCTACCTACGAGCAGTACTTC. Supplemented by reference TRBV19 and TRBJ2-7, the full variable domain reads DGGITQSPKYLFRKEGQNVTLSCEQNLNHDAMYWYRQDPGQGLRLIYYSQIVNDFQKGDIAEGYSVSREKKESFPLTVTSAQKNPTAFYLCASSPTQDLPTYEQYFGPGTRLTVT.

This chain joins TRBV18 and TRBJ2-7, with 9 nucleotides matching TRBD2. Germline V lookup: CDR1 KGHSH, CDR2 LQKENI. With V trimmed by 3 bases and J by 7 bases, 13 bases remained unmatched. The CDR3 extends over 16 amino acids. The CDR3 DNA sequence: TGTGCCAGCTCACCGGCGACGGGACTAGCTACTAATGAGCAGTACTTC. This encodes CASSPATGLATNEQYF.

V usage is TRBV7-8 and J usage is TRBJ1-2; TRBD1 matches at 7 bases. Germline V gene data show CDR1 as SGHVS and CDR2 as FQNEAQ. V trimming: 1 base; J trimming: 3 bases; junction bases outside the gene matches: 5. The CDR3 consists of 15 residues. The CDR3 DNA reads as TGTGCCAGCAGCTTAGGGTTCCAGGGGGACTATGGCTACACCTTC. It yields the protein CASSLGFQGDYGYTF.

The CDR3 region has the DNA TGTGCCAGCAGCTTCATCCGGGACAGGGATTTGGTTGATCAGCCCCAGCATTTT. Its translation is CASSFIRDRDLVDQPQHF. This chain links TRBV13 with TRBJ1-5; 9 bases fit TRBD1. This CDR3 is 18 amino acids long. Germline V gene lookup returns CDR1 PRHDT and CDR2 FYEKMQ (reference sequence). The junction had 14 bases not matched to a gene; V was cut back by 3 bases and J by 5 bases.

This clone appeared once. The V and J genes are TRBV20-1 and TRBJ1-2; no clear D. This CDR3 contains 13 residues. The V gene lost 3 bases and the J gene lost 2 bases, with 10 bases spanning the gap. Germline V lookup: CDR1 DFQATT, CDR2 SNEGSKA (reference sequence). DNA for the CDR3: TGCAGTGCTAGTGTGGCAGTAAACTATGGCTACACCTTC. This translates into CSASVAVNYGYTF.

This clone came up once. The rearrangement links TRBV28 to TRBJ2-7; D is undetermined. CDR3 length: 12 residues. V lost 7 bases to trimming and J lost 2 bases, with 9 bases between them. CDR1 and CDR2 from the germline V gene are MDHEN and SYDVKM. The CDR3 coding sequence is TGTGCCAGCATGGCACCTCCCTACGAGCAGTACTTC. Its translation is CASMAPPYEQYF.

This clone was observed once. The chain links TRBV7-2 to TRBJ2-1, with 11 nucleotides matching TRBD2. After removal of 0 bases from V and 0 bases from J, the junction contained 1 base not matched to a gene. Germline V gene data show CDR1 as SGHTA and CDR2 as FQGNSA. The CDR3 consists of 17 residues. CDR3 in DNA: TGTGCCAGCAGCTTAGCTAGCGGGGGGGCCTCCTACAATGAGCAGTTCTTC. It is translated as CASSLASGGASYNEQFF.

V gene TRBV7-9 combines with J gene TRBJ1-5; 8 nucleotides match TRBD1. This CDR3 contains 15 residues. Unmatched junction bases numbered 3, after V lost 5 bases and J lost 0 bases. The germline gives CDR1 SEHNR, CDR2 FQNEAQ (reference sequence). The CDR3 nucleotides are TGTGCCAGCAGCCTCGGACAGGGTAGCAATCAGCCCCAGCATTTT. This encodes CASSLGQGSNQPQHF.

The chain is built from TRBV3-1 (or the pseudogene TRBV3-2) and TRBJ2-7; D gene ambiguous. Germline lookup yields CDR1 LGHDT and CDR2 YNNKEL (reference sequence). CDR3 length: 14 residues. The V gene lost 3 bases and the J gene lost 7 bases, with 16 bases spanning the gap. The CDR3 loop is CASSQSRSSGEQYF. Here the CDR3 DNA reads TGTGCCAGCAGCCAGTCCAGGTCCTCTGGGGAGCAGTACTTC.

V gene TRBV7-9 combines with J gene TRBJ1-1; maybe TRBD1 (5 bases). Trimming cost V 2 bases and J 2 bases, with 9 bases left between them. CDR3 length: 14 amino acids. Germline loops: CDR1 SEHNR, CDR2 FQNEAQ (reference sequence). The CDR3, as DNA: TGTGCCAGCAGCTTACTCGACAGAAACACTGAAGCTTTCTTT. Encoded protein: CASSLLDRNTEAFF.

J is TRBJ2-7 and V is TRBV18, with 12 bases identical to TRBD2. The CDR3 covers 18 residues. Trimming removed 3 bases from V and 0 bases from J; junction bases left unmatched: 9. CDR1 and CDR2 (germline): KGHSH, LQKENI. The CDR3 coding sequence is TGTGCCAGCTCACCTGTTTTCACTAGCGGGGGGAGCTCCTACGAGCAGTACTTC. Protein product: CASSPVFTSGGSSYEQYF.

This chain uses TRBV28 with TRBJ1-2, with D unclear. V lost 2 bases to trimming and J lost 4 bases, with 5 bases between them. Germline assignment: CDR1 MDHEN and CDR2 SYDVKM. This CDR3 contains 12 residues. CDR3 sequence: CASSLTSYGYTF. CDR3 DNA sequence: TGTGCCAGCAGTTTAACCAGCTATGGCTACACCTTC.

V is TRBV5-1 and J is TRBJ2-1, with 10 nucleotides matching TRBD2. V was clipped by 7 bases and J by 0 bases; unmatched bases: 10. The CDR3 sequence is 17 residues long. The germline V gene encodes CDR1 SGHRS and CDR2 YFSETQ. CDR3 sequence: CASHLDSGGASYNEQFF. For the CDR3, the DNA is TGCGCCAGCCACTTGGACAGCGGGGGGGCCTCCTACAATGAGCAGTTCTTC.

There are a few counts of this clone. The chain is built from TRBV5-6 and TRBJ2-1; D perhaps matches TRBD1 (6 bases). Germline V lookup: CDR1 SGHDT, CDR2 YYEEEE. V was pared by 0 bases and J by 8 bases, with 12 bases between. This CDR3 contains 14 residues. CDR3 bases: TGTGCCAGCAGCTTGGGAACAGGGTTCGATGAGCAGTTCTTC. It encodes CASSLGTGFDEQFF.

The chain uses TRBV5-6 and TRBJ2-5, with 15 bases identical to TRBD2. Germline-derived CDR1 and CDR2 are SGHDT and YYEEEE. CDR3 size: 18 residues. V gave up 4 bases and J gave up 5 bases; unmatched junction bases: 12. The CDR3 is CASSRTSGGARYRETQYF. CDR3 nucleotide sequence: TGTGCCAGCAGCAGGACTAGCGGGGGGGCCAGGTACCGGGAGACCCAGTACTTC.

J is TRBJ1-2 and V is TRBV28; 10 bases are shared with TRBD1. After removal of 7 bases from V and 7 bases from J, the junction contained 9 bases not matched to a gene. CDR1 is MDHEN and CDR2 is SYDVKM in the germline V gene. This CDR3 spans 14 amino acids. The CDR3 spells CASTLQGTGVGYTF. The CDR3 coding sequence is TGTGCCAGCACCTTACAGGGGACAGGGGTTGGCTACACCTTC.

The chain recombines TRBV12-3 or TRBV12-4 with TRBJ1-2; TRBD1 might be the D (6 bases). The CDR3 runs 13 residues. Trimming shortened V by 2 bases and J by 8 bases, and 12 bases separated the two germline ends. CDR3 bases: TGTGCCAGCAGTTTACAGGGGATAGGCGGCTACACCTTC. Amino acid sequence: CASSLQGIGGYTF.

The J gene is TRBJ1-1, the V gene TRBV6-2 or TRBV6-3; D is possibly TRBD1 (6 bases). The CDR3 covers 17 residues. With 2 bases removed from V and 0 bases from J, the gap between germline ends came to 16 bases. Germline CDR1 reads MNHEY; CDR2 reads SVGEGT. The CDR3 bases are TGTGCCAGCAGTTACAAGGACACCTGGGGGCTGAACACTGAAGCTTTCTTT. It yields the protein CASSYKDTWGLNTEAFF.

V is TRBV29-1 and J is TRBJ2-1; D may be TRBD1 (6 bases). This CDR3 region has 14 residues. Between the trimmed V and J ends, which lost 3 bases and 0 bases, there was a span of 9 bases. The germline CDR1 and CDR2 sequences are SQVTM and ANQGSEA. In nucleotides, the CDR3 is TGCAGCGTTGACAGGGGCGTCTCCTACAATGAGCAGTTCTTC. Its translation: CSVDRGVSYNEQFF.

The genes are TRBV18 and TRBJ1-2; 11 nucleotides agree with TRBD1. The CDR3 has 16 residues. The germline CDR1 and CDR2 sequences are KGHSH and LQKENI. V lost 1 base, J lost 4 bases, and 5 bases stayed unmatched. CDR3 nucleotide sequence: TGTGCCAGCTCACCACAGGGACAGGGGGATGTCTATGGCTACACCTTC. Amino acids: CASSPQGQGDVYGYTF.